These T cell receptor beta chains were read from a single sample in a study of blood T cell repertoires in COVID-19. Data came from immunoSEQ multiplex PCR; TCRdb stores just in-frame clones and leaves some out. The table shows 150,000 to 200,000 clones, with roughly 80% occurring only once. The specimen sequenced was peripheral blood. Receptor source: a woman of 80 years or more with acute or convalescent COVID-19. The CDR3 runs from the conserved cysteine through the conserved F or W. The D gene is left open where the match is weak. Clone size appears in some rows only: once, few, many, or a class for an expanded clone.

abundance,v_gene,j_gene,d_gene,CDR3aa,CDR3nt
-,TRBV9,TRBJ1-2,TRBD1,CASSQGQGINGYTF,TGTGCCAGCAGCCAGGGACAGGGAATTAATGGCTACACCTTC
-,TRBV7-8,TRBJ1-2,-,CASSFVRGKHGYTF,TGTGCCAGCAGCTTTGTCCGAGGAAAGCATGGCTACACCTTC
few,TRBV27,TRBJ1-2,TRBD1,CASSPQGDRYGYTF,TGTGCCAGCAGCCCGCAGGGGGACCGGTATGGCTACACCTTC
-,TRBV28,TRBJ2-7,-,CASRPSTVHEQYF,TGTGCCAGCAGACCTTCGACAGTGCACGAGCAGTACTTC
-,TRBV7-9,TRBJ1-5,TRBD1,CASSFLGQGGNQPQHF,TGTGCCAGCAGCTTCCTGGGACAGGGAGGCAATCAGCCCCAGCATTTT
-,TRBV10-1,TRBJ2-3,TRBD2,CASSDPGLASTDTQYF,TGCGCCAGCAGTGATCCCGGACTAGCGTCCACAGATACGCAGTATTTT
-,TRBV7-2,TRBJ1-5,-,CASSLATGNQPQHF,TGTGCCAGCAGCTTAGCGACAGGTAATCAGCCCCAGCATTTT
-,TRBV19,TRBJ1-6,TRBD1,CASSIELQGRPLHF,TGTGCCAGTAGTATCGAATTACAGGGGCGCCCCCTCCACTTT
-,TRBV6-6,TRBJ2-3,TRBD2,CASSLPTSGGTDTQYF,TGTGCCAGCAGTTTACCGACTAGCGGGGGCACAGATACGCAGTATTTT
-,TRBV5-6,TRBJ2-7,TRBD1,CASSFRQGDEQYF,TGTGCCAGCAGCTTCCGACAGGGCGACGAGCAGTACTTC
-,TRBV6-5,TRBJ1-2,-,CASKNLQGTYGYTF,TGTGCCAGCAAGAACCTACAGGGTACCTATGGCTACACCTTC
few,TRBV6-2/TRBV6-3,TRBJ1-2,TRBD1,CASSSYRGPRGYGYTF,TGTGCCAGCAGCAGTTACAGAGGCCCCAGGGGGTATGGCTACACCTTC
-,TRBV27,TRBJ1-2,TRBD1,CASSSSGTGKAYTF,TGTGCCAGCAGTTCCTCCGGGACAGGGAAAGCCTACACCTTC
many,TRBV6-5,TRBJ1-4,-,CASNPGHPAGEKLFF,TGTGCCAGCAACCCGGGACACCCGGCAGGGGAAAAACTGTTTTTT
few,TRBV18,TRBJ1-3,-,CASSPQKNTIYF,TGTGCCAGCTCACCCCAGAAGAACACCATATATTTT
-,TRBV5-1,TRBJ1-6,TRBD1,CASSPGQGWGSPLHF,TGCGCCAGCAGCCCGGGACAGGGCTGGGGTTCACCCCTCCACTTT